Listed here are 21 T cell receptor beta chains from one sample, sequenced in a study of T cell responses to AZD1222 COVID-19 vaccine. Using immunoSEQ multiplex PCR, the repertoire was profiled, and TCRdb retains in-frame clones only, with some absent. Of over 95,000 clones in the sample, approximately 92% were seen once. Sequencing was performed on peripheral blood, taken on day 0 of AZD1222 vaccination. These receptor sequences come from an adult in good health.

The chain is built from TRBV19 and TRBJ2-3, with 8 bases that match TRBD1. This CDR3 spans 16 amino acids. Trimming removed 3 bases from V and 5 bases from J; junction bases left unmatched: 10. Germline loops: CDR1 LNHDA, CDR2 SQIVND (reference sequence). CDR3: CASSISTGARRDTQYF. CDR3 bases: TGTGCCAGTAGTATCTCGACAGGGGCGCGGAGAGATACGCAGTATTTT. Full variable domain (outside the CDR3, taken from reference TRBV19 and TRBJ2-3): DGGITQSPKYLFRKEGQNVTLSCEQNLNHDAMYWYRQDPGQGLRLIYYSQIVNDFQKGDIAEGYSVSREKKESFPLTVTSAQKNPTAFYLCASSISTGARRDTQYFGPGTRLTVL.

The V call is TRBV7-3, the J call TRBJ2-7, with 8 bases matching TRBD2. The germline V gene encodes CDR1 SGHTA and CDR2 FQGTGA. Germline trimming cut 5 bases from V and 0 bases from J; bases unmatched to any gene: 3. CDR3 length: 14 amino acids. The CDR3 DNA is TGTGCCAGCAGCCGGACTAGCAGCTCCTACGAGCAGTACTTC. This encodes CASSRTSSSYEQYF.

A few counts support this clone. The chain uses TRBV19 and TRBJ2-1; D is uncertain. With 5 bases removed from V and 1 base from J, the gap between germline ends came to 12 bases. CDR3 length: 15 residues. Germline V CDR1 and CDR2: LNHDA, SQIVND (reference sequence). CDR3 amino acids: CASSAVGLSYNEQFF. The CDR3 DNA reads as TGTGCCAGTAGTGCGGTCGGCCTATCCTACAATGAGCAGTTCTTC.

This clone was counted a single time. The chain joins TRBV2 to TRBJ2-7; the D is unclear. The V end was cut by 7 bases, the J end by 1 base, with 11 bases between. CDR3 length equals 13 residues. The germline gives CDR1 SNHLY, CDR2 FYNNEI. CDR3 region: CASTPTRSYEQYF. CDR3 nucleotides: TGTGCCAGCACTCCAACTCGTTCCTACGAGCAGTACTTC. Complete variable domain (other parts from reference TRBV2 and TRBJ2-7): EPEVTQTPSHQVTQMGQEVILRCVPISNHLYFYWYRQILGQKVEFLVSFYNNEISEKSEIFDDQFSVERPDGSNFTLKIRSTKLEDSAMYFCASTPTRSYEQYFGPGTRLTVT.

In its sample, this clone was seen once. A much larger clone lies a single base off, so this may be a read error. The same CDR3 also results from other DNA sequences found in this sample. The CDR3 here is CASSRPSYNEQFF. The CDR3 bases are TGTGCCAGCAGTCGTCCGTCCTACAATGAGCAGTTCTTC. The chain recombines TRBV27 with TRBJ2-1, with unresolved D. The CDR3 sequence is 13 residues long. Germline V gene data show CDR1 as MNHEY and CDR2 as SMNVEV (reference sequence). Trimming took 5 bases from V and 1 from J, leaving 6 bases between them.

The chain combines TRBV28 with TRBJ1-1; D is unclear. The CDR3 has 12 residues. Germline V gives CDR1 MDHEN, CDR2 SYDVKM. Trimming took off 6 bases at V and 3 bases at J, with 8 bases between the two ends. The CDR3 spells CASRVEYTEAFF. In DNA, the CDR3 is TGTGCCAGCAGGGTTGAGTACACTGAAGCTTTCTTT.

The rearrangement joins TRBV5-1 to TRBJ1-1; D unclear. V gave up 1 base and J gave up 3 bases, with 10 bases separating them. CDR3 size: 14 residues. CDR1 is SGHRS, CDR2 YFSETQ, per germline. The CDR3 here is CASSLRAGDTEAFF. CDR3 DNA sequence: TGCGCCAGCAGCTTGCGGGCCGGGGACACTGAAGCTTTCTTT.

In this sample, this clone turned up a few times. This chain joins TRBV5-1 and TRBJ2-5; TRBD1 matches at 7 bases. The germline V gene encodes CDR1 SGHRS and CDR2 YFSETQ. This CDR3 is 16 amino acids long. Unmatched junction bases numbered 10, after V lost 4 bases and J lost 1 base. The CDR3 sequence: CASSPDPGTAQETQYF. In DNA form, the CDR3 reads TGCGCCAGCAGCCCCGACCCGGGGACAGCCCAAGAGACCCAGTACTTC.

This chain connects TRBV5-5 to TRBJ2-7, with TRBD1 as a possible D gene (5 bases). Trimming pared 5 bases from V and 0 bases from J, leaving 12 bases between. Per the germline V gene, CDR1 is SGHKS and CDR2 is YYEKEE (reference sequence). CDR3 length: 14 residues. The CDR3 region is CASSPTAYSYEQYF. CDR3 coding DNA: TGTGCCAGCAGTCCGACAGCCTACTCCTACGAGCAGTACTTC.

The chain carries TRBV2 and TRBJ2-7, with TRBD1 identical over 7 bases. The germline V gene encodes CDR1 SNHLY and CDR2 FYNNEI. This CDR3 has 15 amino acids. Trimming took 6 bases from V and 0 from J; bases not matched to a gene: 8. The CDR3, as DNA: TGTGCCAGCAGAAGAACCGGGACAGACTCCTACGAGCAGTACTTC. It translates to CASRRTGTDSYEQYF. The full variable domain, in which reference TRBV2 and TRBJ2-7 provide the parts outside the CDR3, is EPEVTQTPSHQVTQMGQEVILRCVPISNHLYFYWYRQILGQKVEFLVSFYNNEISEKSEIFDDQFSVERPDGSNFTLKIRSTKLEDSAMYFCASRRTGTDSYEQYFGPGTRLTVT.

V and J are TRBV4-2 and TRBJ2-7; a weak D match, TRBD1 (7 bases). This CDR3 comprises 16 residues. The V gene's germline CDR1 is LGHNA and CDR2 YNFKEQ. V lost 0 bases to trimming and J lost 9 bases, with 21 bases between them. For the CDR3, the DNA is TGTGCCAGCAGCCAAGATCTTCTAGCGTCGTCAGGGGGGCAGTACTTC. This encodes CASSQDLLASSGGQYF.

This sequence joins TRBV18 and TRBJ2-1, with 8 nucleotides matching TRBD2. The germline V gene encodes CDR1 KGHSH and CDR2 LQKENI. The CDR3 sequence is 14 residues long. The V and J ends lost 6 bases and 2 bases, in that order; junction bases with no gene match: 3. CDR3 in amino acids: CASSGGETYNEQFF. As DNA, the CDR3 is TGTGCCAGCTCCGGGGGGGAGACCTACAATGAGCAGTTCTTC.

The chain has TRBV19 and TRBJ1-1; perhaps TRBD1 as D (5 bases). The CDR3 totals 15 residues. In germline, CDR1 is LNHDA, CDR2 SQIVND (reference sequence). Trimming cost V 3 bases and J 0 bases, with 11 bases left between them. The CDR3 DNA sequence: TGTGCCAGTAGTATTAGGTCAGGGCTGAACACTGAAGCTTTCTTT. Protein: CASSIRSGLNTEAFF.

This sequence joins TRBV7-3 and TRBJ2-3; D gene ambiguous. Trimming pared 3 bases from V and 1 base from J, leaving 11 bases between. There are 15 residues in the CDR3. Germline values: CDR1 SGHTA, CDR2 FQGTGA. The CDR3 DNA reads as TGTGCCAGCAGCTTGGGGTTAGGAGGCACAGATACGCAGTATTTT. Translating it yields CASSLGLGGTDTQYF.

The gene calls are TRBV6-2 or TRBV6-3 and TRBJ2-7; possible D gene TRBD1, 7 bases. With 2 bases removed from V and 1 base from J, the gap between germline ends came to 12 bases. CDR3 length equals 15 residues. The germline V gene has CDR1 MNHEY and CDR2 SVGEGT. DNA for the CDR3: TGTGCCAGCAGTTACGGCCCAGGGGGGTCCTACGAGCAGTACTTC. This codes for CASSYGPGGSYEQYF.

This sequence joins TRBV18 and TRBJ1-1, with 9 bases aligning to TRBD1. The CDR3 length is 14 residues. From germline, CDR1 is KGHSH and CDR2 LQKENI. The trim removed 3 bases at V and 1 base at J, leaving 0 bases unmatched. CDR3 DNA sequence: TGTGCCAGCTCACCGGGACAGGGGAACACTGAAGCTTTCTTT. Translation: CASSPGQGNTEAFF.

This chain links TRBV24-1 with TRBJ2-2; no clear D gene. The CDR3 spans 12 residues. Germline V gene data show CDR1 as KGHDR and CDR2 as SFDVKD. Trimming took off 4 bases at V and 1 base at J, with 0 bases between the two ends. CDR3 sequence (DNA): TGTGCCACCAGTGAGAACACCGGGGAGCTGTTTTTT. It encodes CATSENTGELFF.

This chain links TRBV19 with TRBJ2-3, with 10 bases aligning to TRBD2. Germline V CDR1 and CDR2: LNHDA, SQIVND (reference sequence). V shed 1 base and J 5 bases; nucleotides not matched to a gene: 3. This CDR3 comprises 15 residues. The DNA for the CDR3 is TGTGCCAGTAGTATAGGTGGACTAGCGGTAGATACGCAGTATTTT. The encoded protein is CASSIGGLAVDTQYF.

Here the CDR3 reads CATLNSGTNYNEQFF. DNA of the CDR3: TGTGCCACCCTCAATTCCGGGACCAACTACAATGAGCAGTTCTTC. The chain has TRBV15 and TRBJ2-1; tentatively, D is TRBD1 or TRBD2 (5 bases each). Germline V gene lookup returns CDR1 LNHNV and CDR2 YYDKDF (reference sequence). The CDR3 is 15 residues long. V was trimmed by 8 bases and J by 3 bases, leaving 17 bases between them.

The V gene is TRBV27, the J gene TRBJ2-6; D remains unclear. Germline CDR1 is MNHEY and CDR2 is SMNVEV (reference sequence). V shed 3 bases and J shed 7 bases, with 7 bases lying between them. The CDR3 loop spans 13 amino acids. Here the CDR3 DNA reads TGTGCCAGCAGTTTGACCACCGCCAACGTCCTGACTTTC. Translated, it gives CASSLTTANVLTF.

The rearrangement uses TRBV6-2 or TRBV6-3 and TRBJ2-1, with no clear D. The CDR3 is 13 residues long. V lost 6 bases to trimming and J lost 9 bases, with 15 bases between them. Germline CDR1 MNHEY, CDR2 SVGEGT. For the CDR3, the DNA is TGTGCCAGCAGCGATCCTTATCTTGGTGAGCAGTTCTTC. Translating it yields CASSDPYLGEQFF.